Below, 10 T cell receptor beta chains from the same sample are listed, as sequenced in a study of T cell responses to AZD1222 COVID-19 vaccine. The protocol was immunoSEQ multiplex PCR, while the TCRdb copy is restricted to in-frame clones and leaves out a portion. The data hold over 120,000 clones, with approximately 85% observed a single time. The specimen was peripheral blood, collected on day 0 of AZD1222 vaccination. Source of these receptors: an adult in good health.

This chain connects TRBV28 to TRBJ2-7; TRBD1 might be the D (5 bases). The CDR3 extends over 13 amino acids. Germline V gives CDR1 MDHEN, CDR2 SYDVKM. Trimming stripped 5 bases from V and 4 bases from J, with 12 bases between. This CDR3 reads CASSNSQGYEQYF. The CDR3 DNA reads as TGTGCCAGCAGTAATTCGCAGGGTTACGAGCAGTACTTC.

The chain combines TRBV3-1 (or the pseudogene TRBV3-2) with TRBJ1-4; a weak D match, TRBD1 (5 bases). The CDR3 is made up of 14 amino acids. The germline V gene has CDR1 LGHDT and CDR2 YNNKEL (reference sequence). V dropped 5 bases and J dropped 5 bases, with 12 bases sitting between them. Here the CDR3 reads CASSESGGNEKLFF. CDR3 DNA sequence: TGTGCCAGCAGCGAAAGCGGGGGAAATGAAAAACTGTTTTTT.

This clone appeared a few times. This rearrangement joins TRBV3-1 (or the pseudogene TRBV3-2) to TRBJ2-3; D gene uncertain. CDR3 size: 13 residues. The germline V gene encodes CDR1 LGHDT and CDR2 YNNKEL (reference sequence). V lost 2 bases, J lost 2 bases, and 5 bases lay in between. This chain's CDR3 is CASSQMNTDTQYF. The CDR3 coding sequence is TGTGCCAGCAGCCAAATGAACACAGATACGCAGTATTTT.

The chain uses TRBV6-5 and TRBJ1-2; the D gene is possibly TRBD1 (5 bases). This CDR3 comprises 15 residues. The V gene's germline CDR1 is MNHEY and CDR2 SVGAGI. Deletions cut 4 bases from V and 1 base from J, with 13 bases between. The CDR3 loop reads CASSSPQGFNYGYTF. In DNA, the CDR3 is TGTGCCAGCAGTTCCCCCCAGGGTTTTAACTATGGCTACACCTTC.

The rearrangement uses TRBV6-1 and TRBJ1-2, with 8 nucleotides matching TRBD1. Trimming took 1 base from V and 3 from J; bases not matched to a gene: 7. Germline V gene lookup returns CDR1 MNHNS and CDR2 SASEGT. The CDR3 is made up of 16 amino acids. The CDR3 region is CASSEDHRGGYYGYTF. CDR3 DNA sequence: TGTGCCAGCAGTGAAGACCACAGGGGGGGCTACTATGGCTACACCTTC.

This rearrangement joins TRBV7-8 to TRBJ2-1; 8 bases fit TRBD2. Germline V lookup: CDR1 SGHVS, CDR2 FQNEAQ. The junction had 6 bases not matched to a gene; V was cut back by 1 base and J by 4 bases. CDR3 length: 16 amino acids. The CDR3 nucleotides are TGTGCCAGCAGCTTAGGATCCGAGCGGGAGTACAATGAGCAGTTCTTC. Translating gives CASSLGSEREYNEQFF.

The chain combines TRBV2 with TRBJ2-7; D unresolved. The CDR3 extends over 12 amino acids. Germline values: CDR1 SNHLY, CDR2 FYNNEI. The ends were cut back, 5 bases at V and 2 bases at J, with 7 bases in the middle. DNA of the CDR3: TGTGCCAGCAGTAAGGGCCCCTACGAGCAGTACTTC. It is translated as CASSKGPYEQYF. Using reference TRBV2 and TRBJ2-7 for the parts outside the CDR3, the full variable domain is EPEVTQTPSHQVTQMGQEVILRCVPISNHLYFYWYRQILGQKVEFLVSFYNNEISEKSEIFDDQFSVERPDGSNFTLKIRSTKLEDSAMYFCASSKGPYEQYFGPGTRLTVT.

The chain has TRBV4-1 and TRBJ2-1; 7 positions agree with TRBD2. The CDR3 is 15 amino acids. The germline gives CDR1 MGHRA, CDR2 YSYEKL. V dropped 1 base and J dropped 6; count of bases not matched to a gene: 6. Here the CDR3 reads CASSQGLADVNEQFF. The CDR3 bases are TGCGCCAGCAGCCAAGGGCTAGCGGATGTCAATGAGCAGTTCTTC.

The chain uses TRBV7-9 and TRBJ1-5; 10 bases are shared with TRBD1. The CDR3 is 16 residues long. The V and J ends lost 5 bases and 7 bases, in that order; junction bases with no gene match: 11. Germline CDR1 and CDR2: SEHNR and FQNEAQ (reference sequence). CDR3 coding DNA: TGTGCCAGCAGCCGAGCAGCCGGGACAGGGGTACAGCCCCAGCATTTT. Translated: CASSRAAGTGVQPQHF.

The rearrangement joins TRBV9 to TRBJ2-1; D is perhaps TRBD2 (6 bases). Germline CDR1 reads SGDLS; CDR2 reads YYNGEE. CDR3 length equals 15 residues. The V end was cut by 0 bases, the J end by 4 bases, with 11 bases between. Written as DNA, the CDR3 is TGTGCCAGCAGCGTAGGTAGGACTACTTACAATGAGCAGTTCTTC. Translated: CASSVGRTTYNEQFF.